What follows describes a single T cell receptor beta chain. Its antigen is as yet unknown. The data derive from a study of radiation and T cells in renal cell carcinoma. The germline V and J ends were trimmed by 1 base and 6 bases, with 9 bases remaining between them. This CDR3 region has 13 residues. Looked up from germline, CDR1 is MNHEY and CDR2 is SVGAGI. Study conclusions and caveats: Top tumor clonotypes rose in blood 2 weeks post-radiation, then contracted.

The time point here: blood 4 weeks post-SBRT, at nephrectomy. Regarding treatment: 15 Gy SBRT to primary tumor, nephrectomy 4 weeks later. Nephrectomy followed 15 Gy stereotactic body radiation by 4 weeks. Radiation-treated patients gave blood at baseline, week 2 and week 4. Sequencing was performed with immunoSEQ multiplex PCR; in TCRdb, only in-frame clones are kept and a portion is missing. The sample contains some 97,000 clones, roughly 82% of which appear only once. The source material was blood, sampled from a patient whose treatment included radiotherapy and nephrectomy. The clonotype comes from a man aged 55-75 years with renal cell carcinoma. The gene calls are TRBV6-5 and TRBJ1-1; D perhaps matches TRBD1 (5 bases). CDR3 sequence: CASSYFGAAEAFF. The CDR3 nucleotides read TGTGCCAGCAGTTACTTTGGGGCGGCTGAAGCTTTCTTT.